The present T cell receptor beta chain was sequenced within a study of blood T cell repertoires in COVID-19. About the study: PBMCs, B-cell-depleted T cells, or T cells provided the cDNA or gDNA that made up the material.

Deletions cut 1 base from V and 2 bases from J, with 12 bases between. The CDR3 is 15 amino acids. The V gene's germline CDR1 is SGHTA and CDR2 FQGNSA. Methods used by the authors: Estimates of nucleated cell counts were drawn from the amplification of reference gene primers. The method was immunoSEQ multiplex PCR; TCRdb's version includes in-frame clones alone and lacks a portion of them. Clone size and the V and J calls come from that table; the DNA yielded D and trimming. The data contain 150,000 to 200,000 clones, roughly 87% of them singletons. The clonotype comes from a young man who had recovered from COVID-19. The sample was peripheral blood. This chain connects TRBV7-2 to TRBJ2-7, with D possibly being TRBD1 (6 bases). The CDR3 spells CASSLEGTNAYEQYF. The DNA of the CDR3 is TGTGCCAGCAGCTTAGAGGGGACAAATGCCTACGAGCAGTACTTC.